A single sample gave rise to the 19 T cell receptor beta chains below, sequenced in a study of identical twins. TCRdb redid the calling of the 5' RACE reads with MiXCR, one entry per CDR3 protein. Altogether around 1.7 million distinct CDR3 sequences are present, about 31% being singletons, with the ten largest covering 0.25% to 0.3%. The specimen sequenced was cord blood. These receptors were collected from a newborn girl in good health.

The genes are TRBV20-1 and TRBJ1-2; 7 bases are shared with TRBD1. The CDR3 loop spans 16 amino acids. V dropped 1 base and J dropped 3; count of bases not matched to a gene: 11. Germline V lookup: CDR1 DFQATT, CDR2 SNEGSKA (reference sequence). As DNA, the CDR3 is TGCAGTGCTAGAGGGGGAAAAGGACAGGAAGACTATGGCTACACCTTC. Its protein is CSARGGKGQEDYGYTF.

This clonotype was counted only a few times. The CDR3 here is CASSAGESYNEQFF. CDR3 nucleotides: TGTGCCAGCAGCGCCGGGGAATCCTACAATGAGCAGTTCTTC. This chain connects TRBV21-1 to TRBJ2-1; the table's TRBD1 call for D was not verified on the DNA. TRBV21-1 is labeled a pseudogene. The CDR3 contains 14 residues.

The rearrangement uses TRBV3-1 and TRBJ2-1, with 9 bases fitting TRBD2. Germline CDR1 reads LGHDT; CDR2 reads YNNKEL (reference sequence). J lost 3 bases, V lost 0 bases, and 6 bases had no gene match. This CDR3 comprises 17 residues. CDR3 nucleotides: TGTGCCAGCAGCCAAGATGGTCTAGCGGGACTCTACAATGAGCAGTTCTTC. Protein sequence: CASSQDGLAGLYNEQFF.

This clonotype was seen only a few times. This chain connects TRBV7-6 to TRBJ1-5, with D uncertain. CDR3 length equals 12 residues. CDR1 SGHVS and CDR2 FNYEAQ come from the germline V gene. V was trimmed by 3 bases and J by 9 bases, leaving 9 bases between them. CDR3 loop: CASSFLAGPQHF. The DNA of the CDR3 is TGTGCCAGCAGCTTTTTAGCAGGGCCCCAGCATTTT.

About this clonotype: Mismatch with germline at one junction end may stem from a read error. This CDR3 reads CAGSLSPGLAQYF. The CDR3 DNA is TGTGCCGGCAGTTTATCCCCAGGGTTGGCGCAGTATTTT. The rearrangement joins TRBV27 to TRBJ2-3, with D possibly TRBD1 on 5 matching bases. The CDR3 has 13 residues. CDR1 and CDR2 (germline): MNHEY, SMNVEV (reference sequence).

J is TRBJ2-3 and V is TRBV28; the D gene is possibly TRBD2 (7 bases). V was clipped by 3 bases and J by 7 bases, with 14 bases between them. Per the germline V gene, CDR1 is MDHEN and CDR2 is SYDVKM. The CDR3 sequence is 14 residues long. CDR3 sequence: CASSFGGGAYTQYF. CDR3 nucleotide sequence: TGTGCCAGCAGTTTTGGCGGGGGCGCGTATACGCAGTATTTT.

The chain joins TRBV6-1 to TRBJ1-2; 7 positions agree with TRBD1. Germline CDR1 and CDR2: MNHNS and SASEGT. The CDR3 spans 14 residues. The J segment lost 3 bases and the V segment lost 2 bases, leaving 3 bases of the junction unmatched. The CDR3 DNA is TGTGCCAGCAGTGAACAGGGGGGAGACTATGGCTACACCTTC. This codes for CASSEQGGDYGYTF.

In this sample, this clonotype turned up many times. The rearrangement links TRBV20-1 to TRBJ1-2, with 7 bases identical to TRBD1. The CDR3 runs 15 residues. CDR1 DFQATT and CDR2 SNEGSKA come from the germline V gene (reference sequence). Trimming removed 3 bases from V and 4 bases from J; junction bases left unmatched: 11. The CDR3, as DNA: TGCAGTGCTAGGGGACAGCGGCGAAACAGCTATGGCTACACCTTC. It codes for CSARGQRRNSYGYTF.

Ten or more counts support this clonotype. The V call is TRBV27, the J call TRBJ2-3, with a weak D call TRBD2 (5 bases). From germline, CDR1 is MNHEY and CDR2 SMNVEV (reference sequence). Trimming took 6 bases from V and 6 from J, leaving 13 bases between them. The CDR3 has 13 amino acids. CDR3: CASRRSSSDTQYF. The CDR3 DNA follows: TGTGCCAGCAGACGATCTAGCTCTGATACGCAGTATTTT.

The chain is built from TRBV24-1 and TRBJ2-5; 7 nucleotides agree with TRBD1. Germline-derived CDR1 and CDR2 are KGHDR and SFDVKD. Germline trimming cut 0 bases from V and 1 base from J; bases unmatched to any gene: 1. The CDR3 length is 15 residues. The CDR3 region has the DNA TGTGCCACCAGTGATTTGAGGGGGCCCCAAGAGACCCAGTACTTC. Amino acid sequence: CATSDLRGPQETQYF.

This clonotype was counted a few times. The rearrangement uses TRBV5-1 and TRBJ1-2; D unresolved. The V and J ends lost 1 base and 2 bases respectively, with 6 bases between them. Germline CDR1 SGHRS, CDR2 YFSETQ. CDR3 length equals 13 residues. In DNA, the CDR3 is TGCGCCAGCAGCTTGTACGGAAACTATGGCTACACCTTC. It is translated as CASSLYGNYGYTF.

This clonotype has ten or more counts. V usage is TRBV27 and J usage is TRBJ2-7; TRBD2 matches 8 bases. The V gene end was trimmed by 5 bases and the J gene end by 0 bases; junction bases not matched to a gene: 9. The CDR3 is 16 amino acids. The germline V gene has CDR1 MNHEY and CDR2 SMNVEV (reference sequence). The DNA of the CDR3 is TGTGCCAGCAGTCGAACCGGGACTAGTCCCTCCTACGAGCAGTACTTC. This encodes CASSRTGTSPSYEQYF.

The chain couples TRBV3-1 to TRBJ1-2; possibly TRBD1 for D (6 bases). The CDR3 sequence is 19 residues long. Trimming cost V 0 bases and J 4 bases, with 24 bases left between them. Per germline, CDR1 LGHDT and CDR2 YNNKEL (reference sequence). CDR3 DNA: TGTGCCAGCAGCCAAGATCCCGTCACAGCGGGGGGCGAGGCCTATGGCTACACCTTC. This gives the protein CASSQDPVTAGGEAYGYTF.

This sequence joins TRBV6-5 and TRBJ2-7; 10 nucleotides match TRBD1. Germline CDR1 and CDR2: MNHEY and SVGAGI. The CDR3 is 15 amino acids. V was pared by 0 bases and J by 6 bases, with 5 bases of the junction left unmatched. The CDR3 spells CASSYSGQGLCEQYF. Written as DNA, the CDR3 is TGTGCCAGCAGTTACTCGGGACAGGGGTTATGCGAGCAGTACTTC.

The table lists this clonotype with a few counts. The CDR3 loop reads CASSFIGQQETQYF. CDR3 coding DNA: TGTGCCAGCAGTTTTATAGGACAGCAAGAGACCCAGTACTTC. The rearrangement uses TRBV27 and TRBJ2-5, with D possibly TRBD1 on 6 matching bases. CDR1 is MNHEY, CDR2 SMNVEV, per germline (reference sequence). CDR3 size: 14 residues. The V end lost 3 bases, the J end lost 2 bases, and 10 bases lay between the germline ends.

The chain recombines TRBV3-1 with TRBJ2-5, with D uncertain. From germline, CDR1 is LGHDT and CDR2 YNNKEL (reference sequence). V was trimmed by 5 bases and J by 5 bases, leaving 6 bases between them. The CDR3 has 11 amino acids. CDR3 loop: CASSRAETQYF. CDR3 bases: TGTGCCAGCAGCAGGGCTGAGACCCAGTACTTC.

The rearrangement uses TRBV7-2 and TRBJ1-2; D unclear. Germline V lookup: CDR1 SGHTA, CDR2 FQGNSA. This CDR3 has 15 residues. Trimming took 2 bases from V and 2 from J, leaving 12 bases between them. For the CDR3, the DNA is TGTGCCAGCAGCTTATCCCCAGCAAAGAACTATGGCTACACCTTC. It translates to CASSLSPAKNYGYTF.

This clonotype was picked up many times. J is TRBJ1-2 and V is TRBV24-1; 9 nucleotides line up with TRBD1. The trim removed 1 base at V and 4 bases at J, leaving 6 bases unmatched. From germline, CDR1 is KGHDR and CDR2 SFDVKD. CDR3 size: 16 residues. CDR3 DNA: TGTGCCACCAGTGATTTCTCGGGACAGGGTAGCTATGGCTACACCTTC. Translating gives CATSDFSGQGSYGYTF.

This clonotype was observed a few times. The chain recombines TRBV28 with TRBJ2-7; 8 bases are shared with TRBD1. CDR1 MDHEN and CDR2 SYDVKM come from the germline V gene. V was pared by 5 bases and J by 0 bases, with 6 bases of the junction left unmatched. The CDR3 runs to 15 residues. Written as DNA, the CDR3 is TGTGCCAGCAGTCCCCCGGGACAGGCCTCCTACGAGCAGTACTTC. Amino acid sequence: CASSPPGQASYEQYF.